This T cell receptor beta chain was sequenced in a study of blood T cell repertoires in COVID-19. Study-level background: Italy, Spain and the United States were the sources of the convalescent and acute COVID-19 samples. The analysed material was cDNA or gDNA that came from T cells, B-cell-depleted T cells, or PBMCs.

The CDR3 consists of 13 residues. The ends were cut back, 7 bases at V and 4 bases at J, with 11 bases in the middle. In the authors' methods: Estimation of nucleated cell counts relied on the amplification of reference gene primers. The protocol was immunoSEQ multiplex PCR, while the TCRdb copy is restricted to in-frame clones and leaves out a portion. For V, J and clone size, that table is used; D and trimming come from the DNA. The sample records 250,000 or so clones, 80% to 90% being singletons. The sequenced sample was peripheral blood. The receptor was derived from a man in his sixties with acute or convalescent COVID-19. V and J are TRBV12-3 or TRBV12-4 and TRBJ1-3, with unresolved D. CDR3 sequence (DNA): TGTGCCAGCACCCTTCTGGAGGGAAACACCATATATTTT. It translates to CASTLLEGNTIYF.